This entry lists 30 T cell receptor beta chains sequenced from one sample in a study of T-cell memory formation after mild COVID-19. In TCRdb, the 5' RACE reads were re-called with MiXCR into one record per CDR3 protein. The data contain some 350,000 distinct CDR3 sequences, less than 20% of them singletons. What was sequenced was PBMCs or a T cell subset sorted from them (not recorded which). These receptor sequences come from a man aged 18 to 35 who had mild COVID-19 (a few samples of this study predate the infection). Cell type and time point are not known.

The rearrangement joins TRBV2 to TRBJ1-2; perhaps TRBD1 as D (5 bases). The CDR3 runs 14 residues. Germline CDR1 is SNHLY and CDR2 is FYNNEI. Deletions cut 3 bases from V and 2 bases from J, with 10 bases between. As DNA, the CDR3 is TGTGCCAGCAGTGAGCTTAGGGGAAACTATGGCTACACCTTC. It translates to CASSELRGNYGYTF.

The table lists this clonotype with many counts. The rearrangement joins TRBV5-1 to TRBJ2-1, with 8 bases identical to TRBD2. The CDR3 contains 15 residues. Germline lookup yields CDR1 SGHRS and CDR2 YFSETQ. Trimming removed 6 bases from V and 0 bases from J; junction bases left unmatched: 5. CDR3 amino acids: CASITAGGSYNEQFF. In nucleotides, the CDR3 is TGCGCCAGCATTACTGCGGGGGGCTCCTACAATGAGCAGTTCTTC.

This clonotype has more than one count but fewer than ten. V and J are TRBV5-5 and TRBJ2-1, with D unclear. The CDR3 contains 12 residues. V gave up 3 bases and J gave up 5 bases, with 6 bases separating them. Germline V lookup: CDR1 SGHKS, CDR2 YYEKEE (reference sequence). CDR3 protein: CASSSANNEQFF. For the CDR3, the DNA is TGTGCCAGCAGCTCCGCTAACAATGAGCAGTTCTTC.

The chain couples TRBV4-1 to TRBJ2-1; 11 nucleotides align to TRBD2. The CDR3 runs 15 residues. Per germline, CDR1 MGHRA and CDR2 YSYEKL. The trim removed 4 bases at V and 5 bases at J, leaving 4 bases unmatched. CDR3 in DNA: TGCGCCAGCAGCCCTGAACTAGCGGGGGACAATGAGCAGTTCTTC. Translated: CASSPELAGDNEQFF.

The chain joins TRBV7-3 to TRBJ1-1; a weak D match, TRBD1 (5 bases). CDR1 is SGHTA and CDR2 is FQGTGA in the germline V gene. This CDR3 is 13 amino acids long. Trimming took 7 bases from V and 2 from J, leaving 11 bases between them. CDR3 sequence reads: CASKRDRNTEAFF. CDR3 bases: TGTGCCAGCAAACGCGACAGAAACACTGAAGCTTTCTTT.

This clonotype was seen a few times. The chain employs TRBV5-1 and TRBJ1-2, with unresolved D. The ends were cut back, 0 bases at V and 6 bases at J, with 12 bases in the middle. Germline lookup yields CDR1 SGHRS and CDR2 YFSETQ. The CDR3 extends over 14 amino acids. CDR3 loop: CASSLEHGSNGYTF. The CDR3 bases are TGCGCCAGCAGCTTGGAACACGGGTCGAATGGCTACACCTTC. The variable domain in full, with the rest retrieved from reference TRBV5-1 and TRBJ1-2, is KAGVTQTPRYLIKTRGQQVTLSCSPISGHRSVSWYQQTPGQGLQFLFEYFSETQRNKGNFPGRFSGRQFSNSRSEMNVSTLELGDSALYLCASSLEHGSNGYTFGSGTRLTVV.

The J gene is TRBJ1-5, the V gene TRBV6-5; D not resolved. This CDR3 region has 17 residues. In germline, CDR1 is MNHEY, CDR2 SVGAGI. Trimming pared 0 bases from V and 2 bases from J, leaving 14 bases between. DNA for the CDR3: TGTGCCAGCAGTTACTCACGGATAGGGCGAGGCAATCAGCCCCAGCATTTT. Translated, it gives CASSYSRIGRGNQPQHF.

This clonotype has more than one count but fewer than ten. The CDR3 DNA reads as TGTGCCAGCAGCCTCCTAAGCTGGGGGACGACGAACACCGGGGAGCTGTTTTTT. Encoded protein: CASSLLSWGTTNTGELFF. V and J are TRBV3-1 and TRBJ2-2; possibly TRBD1 or TRBD2 for D (5 bases each). This CDR3 is 18 amino acids long. Trimming took 4 bases from V and 0 from J, leaving 18 bases between them. Germline V gives CDR1 LGHDT, CDR2 YNNKEL (reference sequence).

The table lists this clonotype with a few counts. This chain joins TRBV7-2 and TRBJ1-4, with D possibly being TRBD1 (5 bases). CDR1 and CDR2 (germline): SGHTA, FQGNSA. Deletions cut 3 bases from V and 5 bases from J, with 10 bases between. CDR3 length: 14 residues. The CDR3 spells CASSLTAKNEKLFF. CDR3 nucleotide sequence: TGTGCCAGCAGCTTGACAGCGAAAAATGAAAAACTGTTTTTT.

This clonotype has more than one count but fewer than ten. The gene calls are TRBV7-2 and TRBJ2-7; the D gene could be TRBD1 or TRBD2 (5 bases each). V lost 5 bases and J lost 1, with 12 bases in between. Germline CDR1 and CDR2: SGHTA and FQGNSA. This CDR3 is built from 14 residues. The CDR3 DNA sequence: TGTGCCAGCAGCCAGGGACGGACTTCCTACGAGCAGTACTTC. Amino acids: CASSQGRTSYEQYF. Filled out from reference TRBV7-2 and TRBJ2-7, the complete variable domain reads GAGVSQSPSNKVTEKGKDVELRCDPISGHTALYWYRQSLGQGLEFLIYFQGNSAPDKSGLPSDRFSAERTGGSVSTLTIQRTQQEDSAVYLCASSQGRTSYEQYFGPGTRLTVT.

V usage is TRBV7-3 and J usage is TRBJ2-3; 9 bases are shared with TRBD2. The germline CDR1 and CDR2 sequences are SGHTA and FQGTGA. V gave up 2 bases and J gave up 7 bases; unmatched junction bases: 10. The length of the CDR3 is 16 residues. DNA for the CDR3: TGTGCCAGCAGCTTAGGGGGAGCGGGGGGCCGTTATACGCAGTATTTT. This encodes CASSLGGAGGRYTQYF. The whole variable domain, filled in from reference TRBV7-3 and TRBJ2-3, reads GAGVSQTPSNKVTEKGKYVELRCDPISGHTALYWYRQSLGQGPEFLIYFQGTGAADDSGLPNDRFFAVRPEGSVSTLKIQRTERGDSAVYLCASSLGGAGGRYTQYFGPGTRLTVL.

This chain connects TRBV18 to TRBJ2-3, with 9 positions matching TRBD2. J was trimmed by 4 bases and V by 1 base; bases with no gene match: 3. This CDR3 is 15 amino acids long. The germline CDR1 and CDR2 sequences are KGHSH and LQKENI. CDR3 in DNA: TGTGCCAGCTCACCACGGCGGGGGGGACCAGATACGCAGTATTTT. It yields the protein CASSPRRGGPDTQYF.

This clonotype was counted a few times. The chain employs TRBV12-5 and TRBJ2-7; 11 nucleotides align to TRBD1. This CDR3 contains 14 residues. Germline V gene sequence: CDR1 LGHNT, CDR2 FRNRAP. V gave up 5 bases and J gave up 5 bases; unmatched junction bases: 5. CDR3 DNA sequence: TGTGCTAGTGGTCCGGGACAGGGGGTCGACGAGCAGTACTTC. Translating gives CASGPGQGVDEQYF.

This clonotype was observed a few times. The CDR3 protein is CASSLTGETYNEQFF. The CDR3 DNA sequence: TGTGCCAGCAGCTTAACGGGGGAAACCTACAATGAGCAGTTCTTC. The J gene is TRBJ2-1, the V gene TRBV7-2; possible D gene TRBD2, 6 bases. The CDR3 length is 15 residues. In germline, CDR1 is SGHTA, CDR2 FQGNSA. V shed 2 bases and J shed 2 bases, with 10 bases lying between them.

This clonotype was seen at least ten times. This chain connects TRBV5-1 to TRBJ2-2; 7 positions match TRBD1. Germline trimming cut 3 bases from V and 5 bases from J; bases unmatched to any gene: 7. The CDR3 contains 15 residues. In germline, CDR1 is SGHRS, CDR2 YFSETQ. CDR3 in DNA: TGCGCCAGCAGCTATGGACAGGAAAGGACCGGGGAGCTGTTTTTT. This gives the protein CASSYGQERTGELFF.

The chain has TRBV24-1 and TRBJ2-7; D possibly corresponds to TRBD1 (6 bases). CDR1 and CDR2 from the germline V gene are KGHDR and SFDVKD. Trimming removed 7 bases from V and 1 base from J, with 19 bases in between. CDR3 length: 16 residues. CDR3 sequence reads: CATRSPGQPPSYEQYF. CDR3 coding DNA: TGTGCCACCAGAAGCCCCGGACAGCCTCCTTCCTACGAGCAGTACTTC.

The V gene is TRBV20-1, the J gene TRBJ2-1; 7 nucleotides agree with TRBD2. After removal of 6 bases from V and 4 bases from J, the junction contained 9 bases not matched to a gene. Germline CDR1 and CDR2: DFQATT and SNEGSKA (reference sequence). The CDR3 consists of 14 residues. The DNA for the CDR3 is TGCAGTGCCAGGCCCCCGGGACTATACAATGAGCAGTTCTTC. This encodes CSARPPGLYNEQFF.

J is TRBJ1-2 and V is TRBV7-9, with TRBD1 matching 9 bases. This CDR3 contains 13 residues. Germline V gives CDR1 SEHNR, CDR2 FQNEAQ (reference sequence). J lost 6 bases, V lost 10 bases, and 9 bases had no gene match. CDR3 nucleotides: TGTGCCACCGCACAGGGGGCCCGAAATGGCTACACCTTC. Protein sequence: CATAQGARNGYTF.

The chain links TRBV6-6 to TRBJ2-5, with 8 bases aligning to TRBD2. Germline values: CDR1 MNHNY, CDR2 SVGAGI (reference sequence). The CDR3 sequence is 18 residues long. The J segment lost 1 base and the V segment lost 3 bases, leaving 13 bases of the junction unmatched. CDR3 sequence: CASSYDPRSGGPQETQYF. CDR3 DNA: TGTGCCAGCAGTTATGATCCTAGGAGCGGGGGACCCCAAGAGACCCAGTACTTC.

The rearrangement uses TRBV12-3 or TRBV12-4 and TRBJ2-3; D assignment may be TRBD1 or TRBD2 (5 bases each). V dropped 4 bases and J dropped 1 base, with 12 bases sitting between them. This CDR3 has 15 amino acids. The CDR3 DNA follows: TGTGCCAGCAGTTCGGGGCATCGCGGCACAGATACGCAGTATTTT. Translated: CASSSGHRGTDTQYF.

CDR3: CASSLPDRGYQPQHF. CDR3 nucleotides: TGTGCCAGCAGCCTTCCGGACAGGGGGTATCAGCCCCAGCATTTT. This chain uses TRBV7-2 with TRBJ1-5; 10 positions match TRBD1. V lost 5 bases, J lost 5 bases, and 6 bases stayed unmatched. The CDR3 length is 15 residues. Germline CDR1 reads SGHTA; CDR2 reads FQGNSA.

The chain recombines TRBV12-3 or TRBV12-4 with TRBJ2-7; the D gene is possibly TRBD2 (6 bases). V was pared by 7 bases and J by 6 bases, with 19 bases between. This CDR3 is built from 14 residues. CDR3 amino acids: CASMQLDGGVEQYF. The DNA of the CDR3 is TGTGCCAGCATGCAATTGGACGGGGGAGTCGAGCAGTACTTC.

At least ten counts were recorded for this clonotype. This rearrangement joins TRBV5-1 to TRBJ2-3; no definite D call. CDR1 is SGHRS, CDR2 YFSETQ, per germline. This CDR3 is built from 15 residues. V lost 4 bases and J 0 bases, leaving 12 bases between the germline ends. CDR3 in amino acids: CASSPFISSTDTQYF. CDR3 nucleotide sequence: TGCGCCAGCAGCCCCTTCATTAGTAGCACAGATACGCAGTATTTT. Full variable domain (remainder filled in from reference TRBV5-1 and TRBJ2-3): KAGVTQTPRYLIKTRGQQVTLSCSPISGHRSVSWYQQTPGQGLQFLFEYFSETQRNKGNFPGRFSGRQFSNSRSEMNVSTLELGDSALYLCASSPFISSTDTQYFGPGTRLTVL.

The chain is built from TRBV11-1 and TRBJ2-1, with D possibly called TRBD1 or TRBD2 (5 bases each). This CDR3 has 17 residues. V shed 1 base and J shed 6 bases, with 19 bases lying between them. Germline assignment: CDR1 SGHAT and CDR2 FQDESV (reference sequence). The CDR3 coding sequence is TGTGCCAGCAGCTTAGGGGGAGACAGCCTGAGCCGCAATGAGCAGTTCTTC. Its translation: CASSLGGDSLSRNEQFF.

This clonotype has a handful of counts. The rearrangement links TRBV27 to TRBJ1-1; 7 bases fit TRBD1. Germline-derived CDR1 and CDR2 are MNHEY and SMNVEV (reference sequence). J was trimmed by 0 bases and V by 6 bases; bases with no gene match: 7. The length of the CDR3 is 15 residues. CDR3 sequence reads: CASSSRQGLNTEAFF. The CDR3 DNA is TGTGCCAGCAGCTCCAGACAGGGACTGAACACTGAAGCTTTCTTT.

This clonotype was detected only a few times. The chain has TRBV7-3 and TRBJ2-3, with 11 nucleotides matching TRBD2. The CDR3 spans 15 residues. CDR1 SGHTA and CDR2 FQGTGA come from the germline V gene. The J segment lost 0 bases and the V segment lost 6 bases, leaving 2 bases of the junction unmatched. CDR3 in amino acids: CASRLAGASTDTQYF. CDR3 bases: TGTGCCAGCAGACTAGCGGGGGCTAGCACAGATACGCAGTATTTT.

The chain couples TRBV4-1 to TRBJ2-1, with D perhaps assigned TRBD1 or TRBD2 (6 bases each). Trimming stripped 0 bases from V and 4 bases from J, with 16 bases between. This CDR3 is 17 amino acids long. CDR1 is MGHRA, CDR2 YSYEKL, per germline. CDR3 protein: CASSQDLSGARYNEQFF. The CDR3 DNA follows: TGCGCCAGCAGCCAAGATCTATCGGGGGCCCGGTACAATGAGCAGTTCTTC.

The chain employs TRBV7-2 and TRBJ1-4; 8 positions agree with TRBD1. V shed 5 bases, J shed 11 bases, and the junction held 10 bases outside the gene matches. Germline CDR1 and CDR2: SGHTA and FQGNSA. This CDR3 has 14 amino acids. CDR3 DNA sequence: TGTGCCAGCAGCCGTCCAAGCACAGGGGGGAAACTGTTTTTT. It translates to CASSRPSTGGKLFF.

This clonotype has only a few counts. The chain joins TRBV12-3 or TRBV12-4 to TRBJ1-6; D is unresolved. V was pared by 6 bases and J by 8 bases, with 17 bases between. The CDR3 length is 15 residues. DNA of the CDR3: TGTGCCAGCAGGGAACGGGGAGCACCCCATTCACCCCTCCACTTT. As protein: CASRERGAPHSPLHF.

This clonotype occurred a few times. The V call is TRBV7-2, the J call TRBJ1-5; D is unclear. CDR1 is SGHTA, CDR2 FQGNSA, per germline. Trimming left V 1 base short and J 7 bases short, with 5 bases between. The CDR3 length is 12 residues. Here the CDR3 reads CASSLDEQPQHF. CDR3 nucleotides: TGTGCCAGCAGCTTAGACGAACAGCCCCAGCATTTT.